Shown below are 23 T cell receptor beta chains from a single sample sequenced in a study of vaccination and CD4 T cells after COVID-19. Sequence data for DNA of cultured CD4+ T cells were generated by the Oncomine TCR Beta short-read assay. TCRdb called the PCR reads again in MiXCR, with one record for every CDR3 protein. The sample includes about 11,000 distinct CDR3 sequences, roughly three quarters of them seen just once. The treatment denotes: roughly ten-day PBMC culture with coronavirus spike peptide pools or control peptides (ViraFEST assay). The antigens of these receptors remain unknown. Sequenced: CD4+ T cells from blood, cultured in vitro. These TCRs come from a human donor who had recovered from COVID-19.

The chain links TRBV11-2 to TRBJ2-5; 9 positions agree with TRBD1. This CDR3 has 14 residues. Germline CDR1 reads SGHAT; CDR2 reads FQNNGV. V gave up 5 bases and J gave up 5 bases; unmatched junction bases: 6. CDR3 nucleotide sequence: TGTGCCAGCAGCCCCGACAGGGGGTGGGAGACCCAGTACTTC. It is translated as CASSPDRGWETQYF.

This chain uses TRBV20-1 with TRBJ1-5; D gene uncertain. The CDR3 has 13 residues. V lost 6 bases, J lost 3 bases, and 12 bases lay in between. Germline assignment: CDR1 DFQATT and CDR2 SNEGSKA (reference sequence). In nucleotides, the CDR3 is TGCAGTGCCTCGGATGGGCTCAATCAGCCCCAGCATTTT. Its translation is CSASDGLNQPQHF.

The chain couples TRBV20-1 to TRBJ2-1; D might be TRBD2 (5 bases). The CDR3 runs to 13 residues. Trimming removed 2 bases from V and 0 bases from J, with 5 bases in between. The germline CDR1 and CDR2 sequences are DFQATT and SNEGSKA (reference sequence). CDR3 sequence reads: CSARTSSYNEQFF. The CDR3 nucleotides read TGCAGTGCTAGAACTAGCTCCTACAATGAGCAGTTCTTC.

The chain couples TRBV7-2 to TRBJ1-2; TRBD1 might be the D (5 bases). Trimming removed 5 bases at V and 4 bases at J, with 8 bases between. Germline V gives CDR1 SGHTA, CDR2 FQGNSA. The CDR3 runs 12 residues. CDR3 protein: CASSRDGYGYTF. CDR3 sequence (DNA): TGTGCCAGCAGCCGGGACGGCTATGGCTACACCTTC.

This chain joins TRBV20-1 and TRBJ1-1, with TRBD1 matching over 7 bases. CDR3 size: 14 residues. Germline values: CDR1 DFQATT, CDR2 SNEGSKA (reference sequence). The CDR3 region has the DNA TGCGGAGTCCAGGGGGGAAGTAGAGATACTGAAGCTTTCTTT. The encoded protein is CGVQGGSRDTEAFF.

The chain has TRBV15 and TRBJ1-3; 7 nucleotides agree with TRBD1. The length of the CDR3 is 14 residues. V lost 6 bases, J lost 2 bases, and 4 bases stayed unmatched. CDR1 and CDR2 from the germline V gene are LNHNV and YYDKDF (reference sequence). The CDR3 coding sequence is TGTGCCACCAGTCTAGGGGGCGCTGGAAACACCATATATTTT. This codes for CATSLGGAGNTIYF.

The chain links TRBV7-9 to TRBJ2-7, with D possibly being TRBD2 (6 bases). The germline V gene has CDR1 SEHNR and CDR2 FQNEAQ (reference sequence). The CDR3 loop spans 11 amino acids. Trimming cost V 5 bases and J 12 bases, with 14 bases left between them. The CDR3 spells CASSKAAGRYF. CDR3 DNA sequence: TGTGCCAGCAGCAAGGCGGCGGGACGGTACTTC.

The CDR3 here is CASSSRTATEAFF. CDR3 coding DNA: TGTGCCAGCAGCTCTAGGACAGCCACTGAAGCTTTCTTT. The chain is built from TRBV7-9 and TRBJ1-1; D possibly corresponds to TRBD1 (6 bases). Germline V gene lookup returns CDR1 SEHNR and CDR2 FQNEAQ (reference sequence). CDR3 length: 13 amino acids. Trimming removed 4 bases at V and 4 bases at J, with 10 bases between.

The chain uses TRBV7-2 and TRBJ2-7, with D unresolved. Germline CDR1 is SGHTA and CDR2 is FQGNSA. Trimming stripped 2 bases from V and 0 bases from J, with 8 bases between. There are 14 residues in the CDR3. CDR3 bases: TGTGCCAGCAGCTTAACCCACACCTCCTACGAGCAGTACTTC. Its translation is CASSLTHTSYEQYF.

This clonotype counts as medium-sized. The chain links TRBV20-1 to TRBJ1-1; 7 bases map to TRBD1. This CDR3 region has 16 residues. The germline V gene encodes CDR1 DFQATT and CDR2 SNEGSKA (reference sequence). Losses at the gene ends were 5 bases for V and 1 base for J; bases not matched to a gene: 13. Written as DNA, the CDR3 is TGCAGTGCTCAAGACCTTAGGGGGCGCAGGAACACTGAAGCTTTCTTT. Its protein product is CSAQDLRGRRNTEAFF.

This clonotype was picked up one time. The rearrangement uses TRBV6-2 or TRBV6-3 and TRBJ2-5; 8 bases fit TRBD1. CDR1 and CDR2 (germline): MNHEY, SVGEGT. With 5 bases clipped from V and 7 bases from J, the junction kept 12 bases outside the gene matches. The CDR3 sequence is 15 residues long. CDR3 sequence: CASSGLKGQGGTQYF. CDR3 coding DNA: TGTGCCAGCAGTGGATTAAAAGGACAGGGTGGGACCCAGTACTTC.

This chain uses TRBV6-2 or TRBV6-3 with TRBJ2-5; TRBD1 agrees at 7 bases. The CDR3 runs to 15 residues. V trimming: 6 bases; J trimming: 5 bases; junction bases outside the gene matches: 12. Germline CDR1 reads MNHEY; CDR2 reads SVGEGT. The CDR3 spells CASSHLRQGGETQYF. CDR3 nucleotide sequence: TGTGCCAGCAGCCATCTTCGACAGGGCGGGGAGACCCAGTACTTC.

The chain uses TRBV6-5 and TRBJ2-5; weak D call: TRBD1 (6 bases). This CDR3 spans 14 amino acids. V shed 6 bases and J shed 3 bases, with 14 bases lying between them. Per germline, CDR1 MNHEY and CDR2 SVGAGI. CDR3 sequence (DNA): TGTGCCAGCAGATACAGGGTCCTGAAAGAGACCCAGTACTTC. Its protein is CASRYRVLKETQYF.

This clonotype was seen just once. V gene TRBV25-1 combines with J gene TRBJ2-7; D uncertain. The germline V gene has CDR1 MGHDK and CDR2 SYGVNS. The length of the CDR3 is 15 residues. Trimming stripped 4 bases from V and 0 bases from J, with 13 bases between. The CDR3 protein is CASSGSSEISYEQYF. The CDR3 DNA follows: TGTGCCAGCAGTGGGTCTTCGGAGATCTCCTACGAGCAGTACTTC.

The rearrangement joins TRBV20-1 to TRBJ2-5, with D possibly being TRBD2 (7 bases). V lost 5 bases and J lost 5, with 24 bases in between. The V gene's germline CDR1 is DFQATT and CDR2 SNEGSKA (reference sequence). The CDR3 covers 16 residues. The CDR3: CSADGRLAQRGETQYF. The CDR3 nucleotides read TGCAGTGCTGATGGGAGACTAGCCCAAAGGGGGGAGACCCAGTACTTC.

CDR3 DNA sequence: TGCAGTGCTAGAGTGGCGACAGGGGGGGAGAGGTCACCCCTCCACTTT. This codes for CSARVATGGERSPLHF. The chain uses TRBV20-1 and TRBJ1-6; 9 bases map to TRBD1. This CDR3 is built from 16 residues. Germline V gives CDR1 DFQATT, CDR2 SNEGSKA (reference sequence). V dropped 1 base and J dropped 10; count of bases not matched to a gene: 11.

In its sample, this clonotype was seen a few times. The rearrangement links TRBV7-2 to TRBJ1-2; D is uncertain. Per germline, CDR1 SGHTA and CDR2 FQGNSA. Trimming shortened V by 3 bases and J by 6 bases, and 11 bases separated the two germline ends. CDR3 length: 13 amino acids. CDR3 bases: TGTGCCAGCAGCTTGTCGACGCTTGATGGCTACACCTTC. As protein: CASSLSTLDGYTF.

V gene TRBV27 combines with J gene TRBJ1-6, with D perhaps matching TRBD1 (5 bases). CDR1 and CDR2 (germline): MNHEY, SMNVEV (reference sequence). The ends were cut back, 6 bases at V and 6 bases at J, with 9 bases in the middle. CDR3 length: 13 amino acids. Written as DNA, the CDR3 is TGTGCCAGCAGCAGGACAAGTAATTCACCCCTCCACTTT. Protein sequence: CASSRTSNSPLHF.

V is TRBV7-6 and J is TRBJ1-5, with 8 bases that match TRBD1. The CDR3 has 14 amino acids. Germline lookup yields CDR1 SGHVS and CDR2 FNYEAQ. Trimming removed 5 bases from V and 2 bases from J; junction bases left unmatched: 2. The CDR3 DNA reads as TGTGCCAGCAGCGACAGGGGTGGCAATCAGCCCCAGCATTTT. This sequence encodes CASSDRGGNQPQHF.

The rearrangement joins TRBV10-3 to TRBJ2-7, with 7 bases that match TRBD1. V lost 2 bases, J lost 0 bases, and 7 bases stayed unmatched. Germline lookup yields CDR1 ENHRY and CDR2 SYGVKD. This CDR3 spans 16 amino acids. This CDR3 is CAISEEGRGFSYEQYF. The DNA for the CDR3 is TGTGCCATCAGTGAGGAGGGCAGGGGGTTCTCCTACGAGCAGTACTTC.

The V and J genes are TRBV20-1 and TRBJ2-5; D may be TRBD1 (5 bases). The CDR3 is 14 amino acids. The V end was cut by 2 bases, the J end by 5 bases, with 15 bases between. The germline CDR1 and CDR2 sequences are DFQATT and SNEGSKA (reference sequence). The CDR3 DNA sequence: TGCAGTGCTAGAATCGGCAGGGTACGGGAGACCCAGTACTTC. It translates to CSARIGRVRETQYF.

Comments on this clonotype: This sequence may be a read error, since a much larger clone differs from it by one base. The V call is TRBV6-1, the J call TRBJ2-7; D is possibly TRBD1 (7 bases). Germline assignment: CDR1 MNHNS and CDR2 SASEGT. The CDR3 extends over 15 amino acids. The CDR3 loop reads CTISGGGAGSYEQYF. DNA for the CDR3: TGTACCATCAGTGGAGGGGGCGCGGGCTCCTACGAGCAGTACTTC.

This chain uses TRBV6-1 with TRBJ2-3, with a tentative D call TRBD2 (5 bases). The V gene's germline CDR1 is MNHNS and CDR2 SASEGT. The CDR3 consists of 16 residues. Between the trimmed V and J ends, which lost 6 bases and 0 bases, there was a span of 16 bases. CDR3 nucleotide sequence: TGTGCCAGCAGACCTACTAGGGTGGGCAGCACAGATACGCAGTATTTT. Translating it yields CASRPTRVGSTDTQYF.